This T cell receptor beta chain derives from a study of T-cell memory formation after mild COVID-19. General study points: Confirmation was lacking for SARS-CoV-2 specificity of second-wave clones that peaked on day 37. Shrinking CD4+ clones resided mostly in CM and EM, and CD8+ ones in EMRA. Clones that got smaller from day 15 to 85 had even CD4/CD8, while clones growing later tipped toward CD4+.

TCRdb ran MiXCR on the 5' RACE reads and lists one entry per CDR3 protein. The sample consists of around 430,000 distinct CDR3 sequences, roughly 15% of them appearing once. This clonotype showed up just a few times. What it recognizes is unknown. CDR1 is SQVTM and CDR2 is ANQGSEA in the germline V gene. The CDR3 spans 11 residues. V was shortened by 7 bases and J by 6 bases, with 11 bases between the two germline ends. This receptor was identified in a man in his late teens or twenties who had mild COVID-19 (a few samples of this study predate the infection). Cell type and time point are not known. The sample consisted of PBMCs or a T cell subset sorted from them (not recorded which). V and J are TRBV29-1 and TRBJ2-3; D unresolved. The CDR3 DNA reads as TGCAGCGGGCTGCGTAGGGATACGCAGTATTTT. This sequence encodes CSGLRRDTQYF.